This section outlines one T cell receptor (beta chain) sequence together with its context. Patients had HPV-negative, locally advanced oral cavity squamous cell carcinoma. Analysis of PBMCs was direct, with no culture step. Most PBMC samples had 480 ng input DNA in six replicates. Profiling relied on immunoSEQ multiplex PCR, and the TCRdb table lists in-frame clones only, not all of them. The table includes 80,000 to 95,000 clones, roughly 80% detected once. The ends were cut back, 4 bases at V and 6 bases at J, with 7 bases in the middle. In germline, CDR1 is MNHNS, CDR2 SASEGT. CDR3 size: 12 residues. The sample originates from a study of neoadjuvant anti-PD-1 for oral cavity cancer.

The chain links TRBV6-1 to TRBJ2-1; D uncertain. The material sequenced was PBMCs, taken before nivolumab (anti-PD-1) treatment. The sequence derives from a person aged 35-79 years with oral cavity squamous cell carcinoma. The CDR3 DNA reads TGTGCCAGCAGTGGGGTGGTCAATGAGCAGTTCTTC. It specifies CASSGVVNEQFF.